This T cell receptor (beta chain) stems from a study of blood T cell repertoires in COVID-19. Study in general: From the United States, Italy and Spain came samples of acute and convalescent COVID-19. The cDNA or gDNA used as material had been derived from T cells, B-cell-depleted T cells, or PBMCs.

In the original analysis: Using reference gene primer amplification, nucleated cell counts were estimated. This table comes from immunoSEQ multiplex PCR, and its TCRdb copy is limited to in-frame clones, with some not included. The V and J calls and the clone size are those of that table, but D and trimming were determined from the DNA. The sample yields fewer than 250,000 clones, 83% seen once. With 5 bases removed from V and 3 bases from J, the gap between germline ends came to 10 bases. This CDR3 spans 14 amino acids. Germline values: CDR1 SGHTA, CDR2 FQGTGA. The chain employs TRBV7-3 and TRBJ2-2, with D possibly being TRBD1 (5 bases). Sample: peripheral blood. The TCR sequence derives from a woman in her thirties or forties with active or convalescent COVID-19. The CDR3, as DNA: TGTGCCAGCAGCCCAGACAGATACACCGGGGAGCTGTTTTTT. Amino acid sequence: CASSPDRYTGELFF. Full variable domain (outside the CDR3, taken from reference TRBV7-3 and TRBJ2-2): GAGVSQTPSNKVTEKGKYVELRCDPISGHTALYWYRQSLGQGPEFLIYFQGTGAADDSGLPNDRFFAVRPEGSVSTLKIQRTERGDSAVYLCASSPDRYTGELFFGEGSRLTVL.